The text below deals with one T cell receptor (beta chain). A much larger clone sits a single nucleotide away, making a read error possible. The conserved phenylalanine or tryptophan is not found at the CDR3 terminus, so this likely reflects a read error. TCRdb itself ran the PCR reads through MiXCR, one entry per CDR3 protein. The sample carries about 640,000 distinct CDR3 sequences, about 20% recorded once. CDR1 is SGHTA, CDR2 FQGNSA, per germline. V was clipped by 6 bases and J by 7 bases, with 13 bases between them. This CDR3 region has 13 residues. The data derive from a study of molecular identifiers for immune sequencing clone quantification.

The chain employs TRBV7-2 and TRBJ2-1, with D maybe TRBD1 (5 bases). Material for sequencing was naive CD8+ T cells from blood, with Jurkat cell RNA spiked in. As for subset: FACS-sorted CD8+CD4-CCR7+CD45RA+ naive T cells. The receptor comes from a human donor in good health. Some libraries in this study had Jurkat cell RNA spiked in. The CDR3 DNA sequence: TGTGCCAGCAGGTACCTCCCAGGGAATGAGCAGTTCTCC. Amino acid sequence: CASRYLPGNEQFS.